A single sample gave rise to the 8 T cell receptor beta chains below, sequenced in a study of blood T cell repertoires in COVID-19. Profiled with immunoSEQ multiplex PCR; TCRdb holds only in-frame clones, not every one. Of roughly 290,000 clones in the sample, 70% to 90% were seen once. The sequenced material came from peripheral blood. The receptors were sampled from a woman aged 60-75 years with acute or convalescent COVID-19.

The chain joins TRBV2 to TRBJ1-6, with unresolved D. The germline V gene has CDR1 SNHLY and CDR2 FYNNEI. The CDR3 contains 16 residues. With 1 base removed from V and 0 bases from J, the gap between germline ends came to 7 bases. The CDR3 loop is CASSEERSSYNSPLHF. As DNA, the CDR3 is TGTGCCAGCAGTGAAGAAAGGAGCTCCTATAATTCACCCCTCCACTTT.

This clone has a single count. The chain combines TRBV3-1 (or the pseudogene TRBV3-2) with TRBJ1-1; D is unclear. The CDR3 totals 15 residues. CDR1 is LGHDT and CDR2 is YNNKEL in the germline V gene (reference sequence). The V and J ends lost 7 bases and 0 bases respectively, with 15 bases between them. CDR3 amino acids: CASIRSRYLNTEAFF. The CDR3 DNA sequence: TGTGCCAGCATTCGAAGCCGGTATTTGAACACTGAAGCTTTCTTT.

The rearrangement uses TRBV5-5 and TRBJ2-7, with a tentative D call TRBD2 (5 bases). V was shortened by 0 bases and J by 3 bases, with 13 bases between the two germline ends. CDR1 is SGHKS, CDR2 YYEKEE, per germline (reference sequence). CDR3 length equals 15 residues. CDR3 DNA sequence: TGTGCCAGCAGCTTGGCTGCCGGGATCCACTACGAGCAGTACTTC. This translates into CASSLAAGIHYEQYF.

V gene TRBV4-1 combines with J gene TRBJ2-7; 10 positions match TRBD2. The V and J ends lost 3 bases and 5 bases, in that order; junction bases with no gene match: 13. Germline CDR1 reads MGHRA; CDR2 reads YSYEKL. This CDR3 region has 17 residues. The CDR3 spells CASSQSSLSGGSNEQYF. Here the CDR3 DNA reads TGCGCCAGCAGCCAGTCTTCTCTTAGCGGGGGGTCCAACGAGCAGTACTTC.

The rearrangement uses TRBV5-4 and TRBJ2-1; TRBD1 matches at 7 bases. The germline gives CDR1 SGHNT, CDR2 YYREEE (reference sequence). V lost 1 base to trimming and J lost 4 bases; unmatched junction nucleotides: 8. This CDR3 is 16 amino acids long. CDR3 sequence: CASSLYRGQDYNEQFF. The CDR3 nucleotides are TGTGCCAGCAGCTTGTATCGAGGACAGGATTACAATGAGCAGTTCTTC.

This chain connects TRBV2 to TRBJ2-1; perhaps TRBD2 as D (6 bases). This CDR3 is built from 14 residues. V gave up 3 bases and J gave up 8 bases, with 14 bases separating them. The germline gives CDR1 SNHLY, CDR2 FYNNEI. The DNA for the CDR3 is TGTGCCAGCAGTGACGGGACTTTCCCTCATGAGCAGTTCTTC. Encoded protein: CASSDGTFPHEQFF.

The J gene is TRBJ2-2, the V gene TRBV5-1, with 9 bases fitting TRBD1. There are 16 residues in the CDR3. Looked up from germline, CDR1 is SGHRS and CDR2 is YFSETQ. After removal of 2 bases from V and 5 bases from J, the junction contained 7 bases not matched to a gene. CDR3 in amino acids: CASSFVRQGVTGELFF. For the CDR3, the DNA is TGCGCCAGCAGCTTTGTTCGACAGGGGGTTACCGGGGAGCTGTTTTTT. The whole variable domain, remainder taken from reference TRBV5-1 and TRBJ2-2, is KAGVTQTPRYLIKTRGQQVTLSCSPISGHRSVSWYQQTPGQGLQFLFEYFSETQRNKGNFPGRFSGRQFSNSRSEMNVSTLELGDSALYLCASSFVRQGVTGELFFGEGSRLTVL.

Remarks on this clone: The junction shows a germline mismatch at one end, possibly a read error. The chain links TRBV7-8 to TRBJ1-5; unclear D gene. CDR3 size: 15 residues. Germline CDR1 and CDR2: SGHVS and FQNEAQ. The CDR3 bases are TGTGCCAACAGCTTAGGGCGGGTTAGCAATCAGCCCCAGCATTTT. Translation gives CANSLGRVSNQPQHF.